The next 26 T cell receptor beta chains were all read from a single sample in a study of CD8+ T cells in alopecia areata. It was cDNA, reverse transcribed from extracted RNA, that served as the sequencing template. The method was immunoSEQ multiplex PCR; TCRdb's version includes in-frame clones alone and lacks a portion of them. The sample has 200,000 to 250,000 clones; about 58% are singletons. Treatment specified: oral pan-JAK inhibitor, 5-10 mg twice daily. The sample here was CD4+ T cells sorted from blood, taken at week 4, from a patient treated with tofacitinib. The receptor set was obtained from a human donor with alopecia areata.

This clone was observed a handful of times. The chain is built from TRBV10-3 and TRBJ2-1, with a possible D match to TRBD2 (5 bases). This CDR3 contains 14 residues. V was shortened by 8 bases and J by 7 bases, with 18 bases between the two germline ends. Germline CDR1 ENHRY, CDR2 SYGVKD. The CDR3 nucleotides read TGTGCCATCTCTCCTGGGCTAGCTAAGAATGAGCAGTTCTTC. Its translation: CAISPGLAKNEQFF.

In its sample, this clone was seen a few times. The rearrangement joins TRBV6-4 to TRBJ2-1; D possibly corresponds to TRBD2 (5 bases). Trimming left V 0 bases short and J 10 bases short, with 13 bases between. The CDR3 is 14 amino acids. Per germline, CDR1 MRHNA and CDR2 SNTAGT. CDR3 region: CASSDSSVRGEQFF. For the CDR3, the DNA is TGTGCCAGCAGTGACTCGTCAGTACGCGGGGAGCAGTTCTTC.

The chain couples TRBV5-1 to TRBJ2-1, with 8 positions matching TRBD1. The CDR3 consists of 13 residues. Germline CDR1 SGHRS, CDR2 YFSETQ. The V gene end was trimmed by 1 base and the J gene end by 12 bases; junction bases not matched to a gene: 6. As DNA, the CDR3 is TGCGCCAGCAGCTTGCAGGGACAGGAGCCGCAGTTCTTC. Protein sequence: CASSLQGQEPQFF.

The chain joins TRBV27 to TRBJ1-6; 7 nucleotides agree with TRBD1. J was trimmed by 10 bases and V by 4 bases; bases with no gene match: 10. Germline lookup yields CDR1 MNHEY and CDR2 SMNVEV (reference sequence). CDR3 length equals 15 residues. The chain's CDR3 is CASSSKTGFVSPLHF. Written as DNA, the CDR3 is TGTGCCAGCAGTTCCAAGACAGGGTTCGTCTCACCCCTCCACTTT.

J is TRBJ2-7 and V is TRBV11-2; D gene uncertain. The germline V gene encodes CDR1 SGHAT and CDR2 FQNNGV. The CDR3 has 12 residues. V lost 5 bases and J lost 2, with 7 bases in between. The CDR3 here is CASSPDTYEQYF. The CDR3 DNA reads as TGTGCCAGCAGCCCCGACACCTACGAGCAGTACTTC.

The V gene is TRBV29-1, the J gene TRBJ1-1, with D possibly matching TRBD1 (6 bases). The CDR3 has 12 residues. The V end lost 7 bases, the J end lost 4 bases, and 13 bases lay between the germline ends. The germline V gene encodes CDR1 SQVTM and CDR2 ANQGSEA. The CDR3 is CSAADRSTEAFF. Here the CDR3 DNA reads TGCAGCGCCGCAGACAGGTCCACTGAAGCTTTCTTT.

This clone showed up just a few times. The V gene is TRBV15, the J gene TRBJ2-1; 10 bases line up with TRBD1. V dropped 3 bases and J dropped 4; count of bases not matched to a gene: 6. The CDR3 sequence is 16 residues long. Germline V lookup: CDR1 LNHNV, CDR2 YYDKDF (reference sequence). In DNA, the CDR3 is TGTGCCACCAGCAGCCCCGGGACAGGGGCTTACAATGAGCAGTTCTTC. It encodes CATSSPGTGAYNEQFF. Combining the CDR3 with reference TRBV15 and TRBJ2-1 gives the whole variable domain DAMVIQNPRYQVTQFGKPVTLSCSQTLNHNVMYWYQQKSSQAPKLLFHYYDKDFNNEADTPDNFQSRRPNTSFCFLDIRSPGLGDTAMYLCATSSPGTGAYNEQFFGPGTRLTVL.

This chain joins TRBV29-1 and TRBJ1-1, with 8 bases lining up with TRBD1. This CDR3 spans 16 amino acids. Germline CDR1 and CDR2: SQVTM and ANQGSEA. Unmatched junction bases numbered 14, after V lost 7 bases and J lost 1 base. CDR3 sequence (DNA): TGCAGCGCCCTCCTCGGGGACAGGAGCCCGAACACTGAAGCTTTCTTT. This encodes CSALLGDRSPNTEAFF.

The chain combines TRBV15 with TRBJ1-2; no reliable D call. The length of the CDR3 is 12 residues. Trimming cost V 4 bases and J 14 bases, with 17 bases left between them. Germline V gives CDR1 LNHNV, CDR2 YYDKDF (reference sequence). CDR3: CATSNDRRLHTF. In nucleotides, the CDR3 is TGTGCCACCAGCAACGATAGACGACTTCATACCTTC.

V and J are TRBV9 and TRBJ2-3, with D perhaps assigned TRBD1 or TRBD2 (5 bases each). V was pared by 0 bases and J by 0 bases, with 8 bases between. Germline CDR1 and CDR2: SGDLS and YYNGEE. This CDR3 comprises 15 residues. The CDR3 protein is CASSVVEGSTDTQYF. CDR3 coding DNA: TGTGCCAGCAGCGTAGTAGAGGGGAGCACAGATACGCAGTATTTT.

The chain links TRBV25-1 to TRBJ1-6; D is unresolved. V dropped 5 bases and J dropped 6 bases, with 8 bases sitting between them. Germline loops: CDR1 MGHDK, CDR2 SYGVNS. The CDR3 extends over 13 amino acids. The CDR3 loop is CASSMISNSPLHF. CDR3 coding DNA: TGTGCCAGCAGTATGATAAGTAATTCACCCCTCCACTTT.

This rearrangement joins TRBV10-3 to TRBJ2-7; 9 bases map to TRBD2. Germline values: CDR1 ENHRY, CDR2 SYGVKD. The CDR3 covers 19 residues. With V trimmed by 4 bases and J by 0 bases, 16 bases remained unmatched. The CDR3 sequence: CAISGRVAGARTTSYEQYF. The CDR3 DNA is TGTGCCATCAGTGGGCGGGTAGCGGGGGCCCGTACCACCTCCTACGAGCAGTACTTC.

The chain is built from TRBV7-2 and TRBJ2-3; TRBD2 is a possible D gene (6 bases). CDR1 is SGHTA and CDR2 is FQGNSA in the germline V gene. This CDR3 has 16 amino acids. The V end was cut by 5 bases, the J end by 1 base, with 16 bases between. Here the CDR3 DNA reads TGTGCCAGCAGCCCAGGGTCCTGGGGGGGCACAGATACGCAGTATTTT. The encoded protein is CASSPGSWGGTDTQYF.

The V gene is TRBV7-2, the J gene TRBJ2-7; D is unresolved. In germline, CDR1 is SGHTA, CDR2 FQGNSA. The V end lost 5 bases, the J end lost 0 bases, and 11 bases lay between the germline ends. The CDR3 is 14 residues long. The CDR3 is CASSPARISYEQYF. CDR3 nucleotides: TGTGCCAGCAGCCCCGCCCGGATCTCCTACGAGCAGTACTTC.

V is TRBV7-2 and J is TRBJ1-5; D gene unclear. CDR1 is SGHTA, CDR2 FQGNSA, per germline. The germline V and J ends were trimmed by 3 bases and 6 bases, with 9 bases remaining between them. The CDR3 is made up of 13 amino acids. The CDR3 nucleotides are TGTGCCAGCAGCTTGACACGGGGTCAGCCCCAGCATTTT. It is translated as CASSLTRGQPQHF.

V gene TRBV7-2 combines with J gene TRBJ2-5, with TRBD1 as a possible D gene (6 bases). There are 15 residues in the CDR3. Germline assignment: CDR1 SGHTA and CDR2 FQGNSA. The V end lost 5 bases, the J end lost 4 bases, and 17 bases lay between the germline ends. CDR3 residues: CASSRHTGSGETQYF. CDR3 in DNA: TGTGCCAGCAGCCGTCACACAGGGTCGGGAGAGACCCAGTACTTC.

The sample holds one count of this clone. This chain links TRBV2 with TRBJ1-1; maybe TRBD1 (6 bases). Germline CDR1 and CDR2: SNHLY and FYNNEI. Deletions cut 6 bases from V and 1 base from J, with 15 bases between. The CDR3 consists of 15 residues. The CDR3 sequence is CASRRDRMSNTEAFF. Written as DNA, the CDR3 is TGTGCCAGCAGGCGTGACAGGATGTCGAACACTGAAGCTTTCTTT.

J is TRBJ1-2 and V is TRBV25-1; weak D call: TRBD1 (6 bases). There are 16 residues in the CDR3. Between the trimmed V and J ends, which lost 4 bases and 4 bases, there was a span of 19 bases. In germline, CDR1 is MGHDK, CDR2 SYGVNS. The CDR3 DNA reads as TGTGCCAGCAGTGCCGTTGGGGGCGCGGGGATCTATGGCTACACCTTC. Translated, it gives CASSAVGGAGIYGYTF.

This clone was seen only a few times. The chain recombines TRBV29-1 with TRBJ1-2, with 10 nucleotides matching TRBD1. Unmatched junction bases numbered 1, after V lost 4 bases and J lost 2 bases. The CDR3 runs to 13 residues. Germline lookup yields CDR1 SQVTM and CDR2 ANQGSEA. The CDR3: CSVGQGANYGYTF. The CDR3 DNA reads TGCAGCGTTGGACAGGGGGCCAACTATGGCTACACCTTC. Filled out from reference TRBV29-1 and TRBJ1-2, the complete variable domain reads SAVISQKPSRDICQRGTSLTIQCQVDSQVTMMFWYRQQPGQSLTLIATANQGSEATYESGFVIDKFPISRPNLTFSTLTVSNMSPEDSSIYLCSVGQGANYGYTFGSGTRLTVV.

The chain links TRBV6-5 to TRBJ1-1; no reliable D call. This CDR3 is 15 amino acids long. Germline-derived CDR1 and CDR2 are MNHEY and SVGAGI. V lost 5 bases to trimming and J lost 2 bases, with 15 bases between them. The CDR3 spells CASSRENPGNTEAFF. The CDR3 DNA follows: TGTGCCAGCAGTAGGGAAAATCCGGGAAACACTGAAGCTTTCTTT.

The CDR3 sequence is CASGITGIGEQYF. DNA for the CDR3: TGTGCTAGTGGTATAACAGGTATCGGCGAGCAGTACTTC. V gene TRBV12-5 combines with J gene TRBJ2-7, with D tentatively TRBD1 (5 bases). Trimming removed 5 bases at V and 6 bases at J, with 14 bases between. The CDR3 is 13 residues long. Germline assignment: CDR1 LGHNT and CDR2 FRNRAP.

The chain is built from TRBV30 and TRBJ1-2; D call uncertain. V dropped 3 bases and J dropped 8 bases, with 10 bases sitting between them. The germline V gene encodes CDR1 GTSNPN and CDR2 SVGIG (reference sequence). The CDR3 covers 11 residues. CDR3 DNA: TGTGCCTGGAGCAACAGATTCGGCTACACCTTC. Protein product: CAWSNRFGYTF.

The V and J genes are TRBV5-1 and TRBJ1-1; no reliable D call. The CDR3 contains 15 residues. V gave up 1 base and J gave up 1 base, with 11 bases separating them. Germline CDR1 SGHRS, CDR2 YFSETQ. This CDR3 reads CASSLTELANTEAFF. The CDR3 nucleotides read TGCGCCAGCAGCTTGACGGAGTTAGCGAACACTGAAGCTTTCTTT. Looking up the rest from reference TRBV5-1 and TRBJ1-1 gives the full variable domain: KAGVTQTPRYLIKTRGQQVTLSCSPISGHRSVSWYQQTPGQGLQFLFEYFSETQRNKGNFPGRFSGRQFSNSRSEMNVSTLELGDSALYLCASSLTELANTEAFFGQGTRLTVV.

CDR3 in DNA: TGCAGCGTACAGGGGGGGGTCTACGAGCAGTACTTC. This gives the protein CSVQGGVYEQYF. The J gene is TRBJ2-7, the V gene TRBV29-1, with a possible D match to TRBD1 (8 bases). Germline V gene lookup returns CDR1 SQVTM and CDR2 ANQGSEA. V lost 6 bases to trimming and J lost 3 bases, with 12 bases between them. CDR3 length: 12 residues.

This chain connects TRBV30 to TRBJ2-4; perhaps D is TRBD1 or TRBD2 (6 bases each). The ends were cut back, 0 bases at V and 3 bases at J, with 9 bases in the middle. Looked up from germline, CDR1 is GTSNPN and CDR2 is SVGIG (reference sequence). This CDR3 is 14 amino acids long. The DNA of the CDR3 is TGTGCCTGGAGTGTAGGGGGAGGCAAAAACATTCAGTACTTC. Its translation is CAWSVGGGKNIQYF.

This clone was counted a few times. The rearrangement links TRBV19 to TRBJ2-7; 7 positions match TRBD1. The CDR3 has 15 amino acids. The V gene end was trimmed by 4 bases and the J gene end by 3 bases; junction bases not matched to a gene: 9. Germline V lookup: CDR1 LNHDA, CDR2 SQIVND (reference sequence). CDR3 residues: CASSTDRAHNYEQYF. CDR3 nucleotide sequence: TGTGCCAGTAGTACCGACAGGGCTCATAACTACGAGCAGTACTTC.